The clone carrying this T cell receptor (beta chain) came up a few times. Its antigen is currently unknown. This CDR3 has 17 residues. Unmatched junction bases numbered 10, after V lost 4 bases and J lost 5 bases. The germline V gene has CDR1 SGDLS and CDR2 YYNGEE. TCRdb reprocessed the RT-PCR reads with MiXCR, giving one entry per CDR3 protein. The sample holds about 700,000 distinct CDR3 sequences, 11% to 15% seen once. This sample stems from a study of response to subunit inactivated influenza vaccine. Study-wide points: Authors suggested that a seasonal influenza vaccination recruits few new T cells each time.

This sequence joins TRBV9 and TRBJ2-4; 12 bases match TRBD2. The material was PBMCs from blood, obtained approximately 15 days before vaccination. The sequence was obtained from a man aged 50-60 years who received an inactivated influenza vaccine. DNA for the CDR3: TGTGCCAGCAGCCCCCCAGCGGCTAGCGGGAGGGAAAACATTCAGTACTTC. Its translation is CASSPPAASGRENIQYF.